This T cell receptor (beta chain) derives from a study of shared clonotypes between healthy human individuals. At deep level, the assay was performed. Clones were read by immunoSEQ multiplex PCR, and TCRdb kept only the in-frame ones, dropping some. The table records some 2 million clones, less than 95% of them present only once. As regards this clone: Its antigen is undetermined. Other DNA sequences of this sample code for an identical CDR3.

The CDR3 extends over 14 amino acids. V lost 6 bases and J lost 0, with 12 bases in between. The germline CDR1 and CDR2 sequences are MDHEN and SYDVKM. Positively selected for CCR7, the CD45RO-negative cells used as naive CD8 cells excluded terminally differentiated effector memory CD45RA+ cells. Study-level results: It was observed that 4% to 6% of naive CD4 clonotypes were shared across a handful of donors.

This sequence joins TRBV28 and TRBJ2-7, with a weak D call TRBD1 (6 bases). The TCR originated in a man younger than 30 in good health. Sequences were obtained from naive CD8+ T cells sorted from blood. The CDR3 sequence is CASSLTGNSYEQYF. Written as DNA, the CDR3 is TGTGCCAGCAGCCTAACAGGGAACTCCTACGAGCAGTACTTC.